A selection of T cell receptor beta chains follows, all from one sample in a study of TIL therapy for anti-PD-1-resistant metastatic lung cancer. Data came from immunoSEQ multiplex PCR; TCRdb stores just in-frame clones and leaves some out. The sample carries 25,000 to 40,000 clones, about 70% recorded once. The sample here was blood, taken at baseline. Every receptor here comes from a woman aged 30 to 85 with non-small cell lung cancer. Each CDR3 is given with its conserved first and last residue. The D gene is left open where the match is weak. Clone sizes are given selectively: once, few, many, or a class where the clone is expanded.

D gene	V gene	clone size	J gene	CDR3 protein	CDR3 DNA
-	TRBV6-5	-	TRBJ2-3	CASRRSRESDTQYF	TGTGCCAGCAGGCGTTCAAGGGAGTCAGATACGCAGTATTTT
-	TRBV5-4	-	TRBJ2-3	CASSRTTDTQYF	TGTGCCAGCAGCCGAACCACAGATACGCAGTATTTT
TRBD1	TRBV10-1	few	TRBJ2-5	CASSESLGQGNFQYF	TGCGCCAGCAGTGAGTCGCTGGGACAGGGGAATTTTCAGTACTTC
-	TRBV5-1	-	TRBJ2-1	CASSPTPGYNEQFF	TGCGCCAGCAGCCCCACCCCAGGCTACAATGAGCAGTTCTTC
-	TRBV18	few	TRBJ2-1	CASSPRTDEQFF	TGTGCCAGCTCACCAAGGACAGATGAGCAGTTCTTC
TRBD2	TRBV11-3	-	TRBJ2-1	CASSRGLAGNEQFF	TGTGCCAGCAGTCGAGGACTAGCTGGAAATGAGCAGTTCTTC
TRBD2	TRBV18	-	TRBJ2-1	CASSSQLAGGEQFF	TGTGCCAGCTCATCGCAACTAGCGGGAGGGGAGCAGTTCTTC
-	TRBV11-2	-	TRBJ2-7	CASSLSPEKQYF	TGTGCCAGCAGCTTATCTCCCGAAAAGCAGTACTTC
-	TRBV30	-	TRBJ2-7	CAWSFQSSYEQYF	TGTGCCTGGAGTTTTCAGAGCTCCTACGAGCAGTACTTC
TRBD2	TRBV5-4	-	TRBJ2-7	CASSSSGQLFEQYF	TGTGCCAGCAGTTCTAGCGGTCAACTCTTCGAGCAGTACTTC
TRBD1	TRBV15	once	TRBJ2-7	CATSRALQGGEQYF	TGTGCCACCAGCAGAGCTTTACAGGGGGGCGAGCAGTACTTC
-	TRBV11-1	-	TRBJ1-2	CASSQGGSGVYGYTF	TGTGCCAGCAGCCAAGGGGGGTCCGGGGTCTATGGCTACACCTTC
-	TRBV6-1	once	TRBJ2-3	CASHRGLEVDTQYF	TGTGCCAGCCACAGGGGACTAGAAGTAGATACGCAGTATTTT
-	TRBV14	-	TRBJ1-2	CASSQDLSYGYTF	TGTGCCAGCAGCCAAGATCTGTCTTATGGCTACACCTTC
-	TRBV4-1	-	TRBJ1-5	CASRGAGSNQPQHF	TGCGCCAGCAGGGGGGCGGGTAGCAATCAGCCCCAGCATTTT
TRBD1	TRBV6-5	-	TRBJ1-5	CASSLGQANQPQHF	TGTGCCAGCAGTCTCGGACAGGCGAATCAGCCCCAGCATTTT
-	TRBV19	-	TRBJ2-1	CASSRSQKGEQFF	TGTGCCAGTAGTCGATCACAAAAAGGCGAGCAGTTCTTC
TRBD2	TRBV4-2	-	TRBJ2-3	CASSQALAGDTQYF	TGTGCCAGCAGCCAAGCCCTAGCGGGAGATACGCAGTATTTT
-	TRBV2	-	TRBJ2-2	CASKPAVNTGELFF	TGTGCCAGCAAGCCGGCAGTGAACACCGGGGAGCTGTTTTTT
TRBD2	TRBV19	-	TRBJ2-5	CASSSPSGRVEETQYF	TGTGCCAGTAGTAGCCCCAGCGGGAGGGTGGAGGAGACCCAGTACTTC
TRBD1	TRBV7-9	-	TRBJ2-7	CASSPDPWTGGAGEQYF	TGTGCCAGCAGCCCAGACCCCTGGACAGGGGGCGCGGGGGAGCAGTACTTC
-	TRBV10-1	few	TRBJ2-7	CASSESLGSYEQYF	TGCGCCAGCAGTGAGTCCTTAGGGTCCTACGAGCAGTACTTC
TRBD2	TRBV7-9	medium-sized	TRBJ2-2	CASSPAGTSGVTGELFF	TGTGCCAGCAGCCCGGCCGGGACTAGCGGGGTAACCGGGGAGCTGTTTTTT
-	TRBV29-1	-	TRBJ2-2	CSVYSGELFF	TGCAGCGTTTACTCCGGGGAGCTGTTTTTT
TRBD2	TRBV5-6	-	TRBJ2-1	CASSPVGGRANEQFF	TGTGCCAGCAGCCCGGTAGGCGGGAGGGCCAATGAGCAGTTCTTC
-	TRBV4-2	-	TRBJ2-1	CASSHGGRESMNEQFF	TGTGCCAGCAGCCACGGAGGACGGGAGAGTATGAATGAGCAGTTCTTC
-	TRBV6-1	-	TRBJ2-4	CASSGLFLAKNIQYF	TGTGCCAGCAGTGGTCTATTTTTAGCCAAAAACATTCAGTACTTC
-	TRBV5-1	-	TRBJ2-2	CASSLDPGFRPGELFF	TGCGCCAGCAGCTTGGATCCAGGGTTCCGACCCGGGGAGCTGTTTTTT
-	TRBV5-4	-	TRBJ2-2	CASSLSRANTGELFF	TGTGCCAGCAGCTTATCGCGGGCCAACACCGGGGAGCTGTTTTTT
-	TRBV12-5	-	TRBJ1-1	CASGLDYRVAAFF	TGTGCTAGTGGTTTGGACTACAGGGTTGCAGCTTTCTTT
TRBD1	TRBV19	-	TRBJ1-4	CASRRQGAQEKLFF	TGTGCCAGTAGGAGACAGGGGGCGCAAGAAAAACTGTTTTTT
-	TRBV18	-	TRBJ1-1	CASSVGGGNTEAFF	TGTGCCAGCTCGGTAGGGGGAGGGAACACTGAAGCTTTCTTT
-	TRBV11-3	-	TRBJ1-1	CASSWSRDTEAFF	TGTGCCAGCAGCTGGAGCCGGGACACTGAAGCTTTCTTT
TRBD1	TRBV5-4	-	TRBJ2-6	CASSSADRVGSGANVLTF	TGTGCCAGCAGCTCAGCGGACAGGGTTGGGTCTGGGGCCAACGTCCTGACTTTC
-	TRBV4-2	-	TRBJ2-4	CASSQDTAREAYF	TGTGCCAGCAGCCAAGATACCGCCAGGGAGGCGTACTTC
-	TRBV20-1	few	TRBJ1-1	CSARTDREAFF	TGCAGTGCCAGAACCGATCGTGAAGCTTTCTTT
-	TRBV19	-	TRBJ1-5	CAIRGDSNQPQHF	TGTGCCATAAGGGGGGATAGCAATCAGCCCCAGCATTTT
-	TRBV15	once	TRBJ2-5	CATSTSFNEETQYF	TGTGCCACCAGCACTAGCTTCAACGAAGAGACCCAGTACTTC
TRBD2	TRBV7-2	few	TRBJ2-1	CASSLGGGRVEFF	TGTGCCAGCAGCTTAGGGGGCGGGAGGGTGGAGTTCTTC
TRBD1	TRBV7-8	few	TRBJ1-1	CASSLDFRTGAENTEAFF	TGTGCCAGCAGCTTAGATTTCAGGACAGGGGCAGAGAACACTGAAGCTTTCTTT
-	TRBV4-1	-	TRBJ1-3	CASSQVDGGRLSGNTIYF	TGCGCCAGCAGCCAAGTCGACGGGGGGCGTCTTTCTGGAAACACCATATATTTT
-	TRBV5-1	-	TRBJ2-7	CASSEDTYEQYF	TGCGCCAGCAGCGAAGACACTTACGAGCAGTACTTC
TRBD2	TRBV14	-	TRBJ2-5	CASSPSGRTLGETQYF	TGTGCCAGCAGCCCTAGCGGGAGGACTCTGGGAGAGACCCAGTACTTC
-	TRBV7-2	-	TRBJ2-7	CASSKREVGFGEQYF	TGTGCCAGCAGCAAAAGGGAGGTTGGGTTCGGCGAGCAGTACTTC
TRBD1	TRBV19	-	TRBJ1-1	CASSDHRGGDTEAFF	TGTGCCAGTAGCGACCACAGGGGTGGGGACACTGAAGCTTTCTTT
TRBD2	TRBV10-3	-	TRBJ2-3	CAISDPGGPTDTQYF	TGTGCCATCAGTGATCCGGGAGGGCCCACAGATACGCAGTATTTT
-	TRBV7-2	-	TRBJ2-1	CASSPRSNEQFF	TGTGCCAGCAGCCCCCGTAGCAATGAGCAGTTCTTC
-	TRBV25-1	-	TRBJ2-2	CASSRNTGELFF	TGTGCCAGCAGCCGAAACACCGGGGAGCTGTTTTTT